This TCR beta chain was retrieved from a study of blood T cell repertoires in COVID-19. Looking at the study overall: The samples span acute and convalescent COVID-19 from the United States, Italy and Spain. Sample material is recorded as cDNA or gDNA derived from T cells, B-cell-depleted T cells, or PBMCs.

Sequenced by immunoSEQ multiplex PCR; TCRdb stores in-frame clones only, minus some. The sample has roughly 250,000 clones, 88% seen once; the top ten hold over 1%. Allocation to cohorts depended on clinical history reported by the participants. This clone was recorded only once. From germline, CDR1 is MDHEN and CDR2 SYDVKM. The CDR3 totals 15 residues. Trimming stripped 4 bases from V and 4 bases from J, with 11 bases between. J is TRBJ2-6 and V is TRBV28; the D is unclear. What was sequenced was PBMCs or T cells enriched from blood (not recorded which). This TCR was recovered from a woman in her thirties or forties with acute COVID-19. This CDR3 reads CASSSIRQGANVLTF. CDR3 DNA: TGTGCCAGCAGTTCCATCCGACAAGGGGCCAACGTCCTGACTTTC.